This T cell receptor (beta chain) comes out of a study of tumor-infiltrating lymphocytes in primary liver carcinoma. Whole-study context: Subjects presented with primary liver carcinoma managed by surgical resection. Patients included men and women of 30 to 69 years.

This CDR3 spans 15 amino acids. Germline V gene sequence: CDR1 SGHNT, CDR2 YENEEA. Note on this clonotype: The target antigen is unknown. The junction departs from germline at one end; a sequencing error may be responsible.

TCR beta cDNA was made from around 460 ng total RNA with a constant-region primer. Libraries for TCR beta were built through three nested multiplex PCR rounds, which together made up a slightly modified ARM-PCR procedure. For 10 cycles apiece, the opening two PCR rounds ran with TRBV1-TRBV30 forward primers and a C-beta reverse primer. TCRdb processed the multiplex PCR reads anew with MiXCR; each CDR3 protein has one entry. The top ten hold 5.5% to 9% of the sample, which has almost 200,000 distinct CDR3 sequences, around 60% seen once. Study conclusions and caveats: Tumor-adjacent and tumor-blood pairs showed less overlap than tumor region pairs. Blood trailed tumors significantly in top-250-clone fraction (p = 0.039).

The blood RNA (from unsorted whole blood) was obtained, and germline DNA was also extracted. This chain joins TRBV11-3 and TRBJ2-7, with 9 bases identical to TRBD1. The source is a woman aged 55-75 years with primary liver carcinoma and hepatitis B virus infection. Sequencing used peripheral blood. CDR3 amino acids: CASIPRDRENYEQYF. DNA of the CDR3: TGTGCCAGCATCCCGAGGGACAGGGAAAACTACGAGCAATACTTC.